This T cell receptor (beta chain) was found in a study of response to subunit inactivated influenza vaccine. TCRdb re-called the RT-PCR reads through MiXCR, storing one row per CDR3 protein. The sample yields about 500,000 distinct CDR3 sequences, about 17% seen once. This receptor was taken from a man aged 50 to 69 who received an inactivated influenza vaccine. The specimen comprised CD4+ T cells sorted from PBMCs, sampled 23 months after vaccination.

This CDR3 is CAIVKDRGSGYGYTF. The CDR3 DNA sequence: TGTGCCATCGTAAAGGACAGGGGGTCTGGGTATGGCTACACCTTC. This chain connects TRBV10-3 to TRBJ1-2; 10 nucleotides align to TRBD1. This CDR3 region has 15 residues. In germline, CDR1 is ENHRY, CDR2 SYGVKD. V lost 8 bases to trimming and J lost 5 bases; unmatched junction nucleotides: 11.